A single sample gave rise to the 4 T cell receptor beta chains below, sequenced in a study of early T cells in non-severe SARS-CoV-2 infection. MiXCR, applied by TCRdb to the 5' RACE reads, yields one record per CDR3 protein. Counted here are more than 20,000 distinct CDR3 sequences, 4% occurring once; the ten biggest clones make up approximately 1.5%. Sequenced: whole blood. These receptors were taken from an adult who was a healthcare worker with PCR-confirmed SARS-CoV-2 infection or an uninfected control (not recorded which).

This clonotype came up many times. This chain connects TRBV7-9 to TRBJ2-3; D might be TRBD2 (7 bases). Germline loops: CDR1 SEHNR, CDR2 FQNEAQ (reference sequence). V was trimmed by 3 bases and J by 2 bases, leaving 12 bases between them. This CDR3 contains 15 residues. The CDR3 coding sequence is TGTGCCAGCAGCTTTCGGGGGGCAGTCACAGATACGCAGTATTTT. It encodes CASSFRGAVTDTQYF. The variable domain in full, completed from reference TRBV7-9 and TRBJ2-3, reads DTGVSQNPRHKITKRGQNVTFRCDPISEHNRLYWYRQTLGQGPEFLTYFQNEAQLEKSRLLSDRFSAERPKGSFSTLEIQRTEQGDSAMYLCASSFRGAVTDTQYFGPGTRLTVL.

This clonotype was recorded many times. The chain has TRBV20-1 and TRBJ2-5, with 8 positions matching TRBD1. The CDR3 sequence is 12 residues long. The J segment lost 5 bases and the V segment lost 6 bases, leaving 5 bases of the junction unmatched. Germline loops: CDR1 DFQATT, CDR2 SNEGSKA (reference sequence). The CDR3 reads CSAETGGETQYF. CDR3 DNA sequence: TGCAGTGCCGAAACAGGGGGGGAGACCCAGTACTTC.

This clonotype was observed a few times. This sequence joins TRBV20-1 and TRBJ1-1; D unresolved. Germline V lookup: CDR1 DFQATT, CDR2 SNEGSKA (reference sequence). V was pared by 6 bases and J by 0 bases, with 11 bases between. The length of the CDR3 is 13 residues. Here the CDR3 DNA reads TGCAGTGCCAGTCCCTCATTGAACACTGAAGCTTTCTTT. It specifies CSASPSLNTEAFF.

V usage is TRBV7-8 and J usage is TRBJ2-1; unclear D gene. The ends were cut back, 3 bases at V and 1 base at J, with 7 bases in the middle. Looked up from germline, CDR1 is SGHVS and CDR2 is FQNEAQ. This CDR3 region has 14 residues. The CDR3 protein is CASSFRRSYNEQFF. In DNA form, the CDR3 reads TGTGCCAGCAGCTTCAGAAGGTCCTACAATGAGCAGTTCTTC.